This TCR beta chain was retrieved from a study of blood T cell repertoires in COVID-19. At the level of the study: Whether acute or convalescent, the COVID-19 samples came from the United States, Italy and Spain. Nucleic acid was either cDNA or gDNA, and it came from T cells, B-cell-depleted T cells, or PBMCs.

As processed by the authors: For nucleated cells, counts were estimated from reference gene primer amplification. Some clones are missing from TCRdb's copy, which holds only in-frame ones; the method was immunoSEQ multiplex PCR. That table gives V, J and clone size, and the DNA gave D and trimming. The profile shows under 200,000 clones, approximately 90% of them singletons. The V and J ends lost 5 bases and 6 bases, in that order; junction bases with no gene match: 9. The CDR3 has 15 residues. CDR1 SNHLY and CDR2 FYNNEI come from the germline V gene. The gene calls are TRBV2 and TRBJ1-4; 7 positions match TRBD1. What was sequenced was peripheral blood. This receptor was identified in a man in his fifties or sixties with active or convalescent COVID-19. The CDR3 bases are TGTGCCAGCAGTCCTGAGGGGGACAGTTATGAAAAACTGTTTTTT. Residues: CASSPEGDSYEKLFF.